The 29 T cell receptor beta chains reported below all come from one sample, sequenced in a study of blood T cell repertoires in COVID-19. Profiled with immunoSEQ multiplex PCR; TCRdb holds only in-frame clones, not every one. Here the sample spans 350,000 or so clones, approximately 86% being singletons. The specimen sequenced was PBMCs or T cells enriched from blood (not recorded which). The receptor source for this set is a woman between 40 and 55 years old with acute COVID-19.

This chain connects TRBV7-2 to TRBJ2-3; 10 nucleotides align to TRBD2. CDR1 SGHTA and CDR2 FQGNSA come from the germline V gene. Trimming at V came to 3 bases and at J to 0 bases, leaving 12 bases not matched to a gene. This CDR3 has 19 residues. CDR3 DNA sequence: TGTGCCAGCAGCTTCTACACCGATCTAGCGGGAGATAGCACAGATACGCAGTATTTT. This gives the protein CASSFYTDLAGDSTDTQYF.

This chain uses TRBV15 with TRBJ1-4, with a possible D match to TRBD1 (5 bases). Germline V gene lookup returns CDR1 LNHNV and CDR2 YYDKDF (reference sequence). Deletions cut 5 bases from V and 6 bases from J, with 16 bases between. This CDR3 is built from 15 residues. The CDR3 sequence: CATSHRDRPDEKLFF. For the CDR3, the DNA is TGTGCCACCAGCCATCGAGACAGACCAGATGAAAAACTGTTTTTT.

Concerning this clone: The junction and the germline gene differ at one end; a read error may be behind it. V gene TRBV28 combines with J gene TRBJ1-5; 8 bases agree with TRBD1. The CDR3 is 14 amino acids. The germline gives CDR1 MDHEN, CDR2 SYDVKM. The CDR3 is CATSPQGALQPQHF. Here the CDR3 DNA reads TGTGCCACCAGTCCGCAGGGGGCTTTGCAGCCCCAGCATTTT.

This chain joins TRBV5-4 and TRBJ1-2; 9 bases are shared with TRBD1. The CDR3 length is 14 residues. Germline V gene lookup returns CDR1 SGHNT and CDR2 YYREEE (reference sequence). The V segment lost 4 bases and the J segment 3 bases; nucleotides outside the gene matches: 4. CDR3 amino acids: CASSQGQGHYGYTF. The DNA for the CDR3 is TGTGCCAGCAGCCAGGGACAGGGACACTATGGCTACACCTTC.

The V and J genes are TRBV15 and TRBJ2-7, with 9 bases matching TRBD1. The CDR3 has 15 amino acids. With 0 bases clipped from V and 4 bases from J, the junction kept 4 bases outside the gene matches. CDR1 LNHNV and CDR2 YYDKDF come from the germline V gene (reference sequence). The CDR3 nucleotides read TGTGCCACCAGCAGAGAGGTGGACAGGGGTTACGAGCAGTACTTC. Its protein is CATSREVDRGYEQYF.

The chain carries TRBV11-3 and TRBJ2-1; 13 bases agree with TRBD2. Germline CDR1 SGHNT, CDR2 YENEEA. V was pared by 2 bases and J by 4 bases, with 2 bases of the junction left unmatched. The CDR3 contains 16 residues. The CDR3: CASSLRLAGGYNEQFF. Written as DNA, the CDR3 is TGTGCCAGCAGCTTACGACTAGCGGGAGGATACAATGAGCAGTTCTTC.

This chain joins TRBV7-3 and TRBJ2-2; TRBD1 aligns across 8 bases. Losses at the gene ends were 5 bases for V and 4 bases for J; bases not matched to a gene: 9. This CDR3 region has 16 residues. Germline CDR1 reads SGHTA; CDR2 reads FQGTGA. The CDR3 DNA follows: TGTGCCAGCAGCGCTACAGGGGGTTGGAGCACCGGGGAGCTGTTTTTT. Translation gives CASSATGGWSTGELFF.

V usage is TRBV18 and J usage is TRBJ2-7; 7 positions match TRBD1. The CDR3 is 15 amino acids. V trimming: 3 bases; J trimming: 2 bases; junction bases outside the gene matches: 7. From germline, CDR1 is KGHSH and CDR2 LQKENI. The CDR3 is CASSPGRQGPYEQYF. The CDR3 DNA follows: TGTGCCAGCTCACCGGGTAGACAGGGCCCCTACGAGCAGTACTTC. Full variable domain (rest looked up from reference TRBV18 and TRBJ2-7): NAGVMQNPRHLVRRRGQEARLRCSPMKGHSHVYWYRQLPEEGLKFMVYLQKENIIDESGMPKERFSAEFPKEGPSILRIQQVVRGDSAAYFCASSPGRQGPYEQYFGPGTRLTVT.

The CDR3 DNA reads as TGTGCCAGCAGCTCGGGACAGGGGTTTTCTGGCTACACCTTC. Translated: CASSSGQGFSGYTF. The V and J genes are TRBV5-4 and TRBJ1-2; the match to TRBD1 covers 10 bases. With V trimmed by 3 bases and J by 7 bases, 6 bases remained unmatched. CDR1 SGHNT and CDR2 YYREEE come from the germline V gene (reference sequence). This CDR3 is 14 amino acids long.

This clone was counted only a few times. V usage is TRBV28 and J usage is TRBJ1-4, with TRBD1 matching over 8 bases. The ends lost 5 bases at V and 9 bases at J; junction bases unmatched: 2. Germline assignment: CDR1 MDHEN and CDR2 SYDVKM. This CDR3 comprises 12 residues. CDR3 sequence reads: CASSRQGKKLFF. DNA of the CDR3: TGTGCCAGCAGTCGACAGGGGAAAAAACTGTTTTTT.

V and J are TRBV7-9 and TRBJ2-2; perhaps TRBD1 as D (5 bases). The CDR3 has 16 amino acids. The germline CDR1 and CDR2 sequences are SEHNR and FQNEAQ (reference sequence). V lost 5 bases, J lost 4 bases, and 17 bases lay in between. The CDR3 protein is CASSADTVTATGELFF. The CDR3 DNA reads TGTGCCAGCAGCGCGGACACTGTTACCGCCACCGGGGAGCTGTTTTTT.

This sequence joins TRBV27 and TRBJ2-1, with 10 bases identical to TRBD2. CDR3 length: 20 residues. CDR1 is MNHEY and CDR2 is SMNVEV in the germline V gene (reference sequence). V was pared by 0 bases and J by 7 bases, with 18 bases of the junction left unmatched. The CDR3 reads CASSLSSRPSGSEFGNEQFF. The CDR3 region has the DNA TGTGCCAGCAGTTTATCGTCCCGACCTAGCGGGAGTGAATTTGGTAATGAGCAGTTCTTC.

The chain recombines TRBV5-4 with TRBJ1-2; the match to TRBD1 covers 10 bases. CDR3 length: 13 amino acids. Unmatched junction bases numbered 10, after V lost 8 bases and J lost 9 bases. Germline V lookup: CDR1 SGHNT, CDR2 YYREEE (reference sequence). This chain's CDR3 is CASTSGTGDRYTF. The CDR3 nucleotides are TGTGCCAGTACATCCGGGACAGGGGACCGCTACACCTTC.

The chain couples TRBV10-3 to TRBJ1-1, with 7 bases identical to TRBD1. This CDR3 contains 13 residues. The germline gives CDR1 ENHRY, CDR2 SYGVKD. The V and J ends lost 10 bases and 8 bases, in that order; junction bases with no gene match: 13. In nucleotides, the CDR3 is TGTGCCACGGGGGATGGGACAGTGGACGAAGCTTTCTTT. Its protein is CATGDGTVDEAFF.

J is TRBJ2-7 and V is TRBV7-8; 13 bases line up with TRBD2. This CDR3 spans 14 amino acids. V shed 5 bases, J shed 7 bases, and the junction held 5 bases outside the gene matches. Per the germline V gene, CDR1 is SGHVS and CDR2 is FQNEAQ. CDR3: CASSPGTSGAEQYF. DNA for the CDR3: TGTGCCAGCAGCCCCGGGACTAGCGGGGCAGAGCAGTACTTC.

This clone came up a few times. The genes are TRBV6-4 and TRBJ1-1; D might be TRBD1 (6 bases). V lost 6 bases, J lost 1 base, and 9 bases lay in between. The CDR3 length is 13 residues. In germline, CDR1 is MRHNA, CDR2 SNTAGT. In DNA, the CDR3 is TGTGCCAGCAGAGCAGGGGAGAACACTGAAGCTTTCTTT. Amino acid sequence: CASRAGENTEAFF.

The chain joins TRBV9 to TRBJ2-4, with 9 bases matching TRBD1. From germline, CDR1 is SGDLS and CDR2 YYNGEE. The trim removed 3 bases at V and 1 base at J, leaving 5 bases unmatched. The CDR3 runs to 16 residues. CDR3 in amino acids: CASSATGGMAKNIQYF. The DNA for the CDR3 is TGTGCCAGCAGCGCGACAGGGGGGATGGCCAAAAACATTCAGTACTTC. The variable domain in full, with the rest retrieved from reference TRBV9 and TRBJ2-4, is DSGVTQTPKHLITATGQRVTLRCSPRSGDLSVYWYQQSLDQGLQFLIQYYNGEERAKGNILERFSAQQFPDLHSELNLSSLELGDSALYFCASSATGGMAKNIQYFGAGTRLSVL.

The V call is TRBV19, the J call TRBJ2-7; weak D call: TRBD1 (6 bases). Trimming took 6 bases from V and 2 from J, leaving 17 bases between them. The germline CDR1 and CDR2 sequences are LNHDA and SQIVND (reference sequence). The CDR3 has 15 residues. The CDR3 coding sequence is TGTGCCAGTAGGCCAGCCGGGACACGGACCTACGAGCAGTACTTC. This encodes CASRPAGTRTYEQYF. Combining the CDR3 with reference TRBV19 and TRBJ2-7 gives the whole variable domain DGGITQSPKYLFRKEGQNVTLSCEQNLNHDAMYWYRQDPGQGLRLIYYSQIVNDFQKGDIAEGYSVSREKKESFPLTVTSAQKNPTAFYLCASRPAGTRTYEQYFGPGTRLTVT.

The DNA for the CDR3 is TGCGCCAGCAGCTTGGAGGATTACGCTCGGACAGGGGGCGGCTACACCTTC. It encodes CASSLEDYARTGGGYTF. The chain recombines TRBV5-1 with TRBJ1-2; 11 bases agree with TRBD1. Germline V gives CDR1 SGHRS, CDR2 YFSETQ. Unmatched junction bases numbered 12, after V lost 0 bases and J lost 8 bases. This CDR3 contains 17 residues.

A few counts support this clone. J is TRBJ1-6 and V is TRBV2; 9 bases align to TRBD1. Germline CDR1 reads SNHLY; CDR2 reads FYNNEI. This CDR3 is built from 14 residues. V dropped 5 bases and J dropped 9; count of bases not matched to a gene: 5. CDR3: CASSIGTGSSPLHF. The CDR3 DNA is TGTGCCAGCAGTATTGGGACAGGGAGTTCACCCCTCCACTTT.

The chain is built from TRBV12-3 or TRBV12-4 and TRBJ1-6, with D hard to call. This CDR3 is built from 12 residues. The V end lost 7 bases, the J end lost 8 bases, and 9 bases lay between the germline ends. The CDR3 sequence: CASISTHSPLHF. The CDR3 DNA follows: TGTGCCAGCATCAGTACCCATTCACCCCTCCACTTT.

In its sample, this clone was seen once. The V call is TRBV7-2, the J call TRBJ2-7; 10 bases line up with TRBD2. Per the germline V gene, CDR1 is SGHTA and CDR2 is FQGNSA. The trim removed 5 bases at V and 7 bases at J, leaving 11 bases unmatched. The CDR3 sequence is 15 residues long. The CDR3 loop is CASSQGVAGGREQYF. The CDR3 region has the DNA TGTGCCAGCAGCCAAGGCGTAGCGGGAGGCCGAGAGCAGTACTTC.

The CDR3 DNA reads as TGTGCCAGCAGCTACGGACAGATCTACGAGCAGTACTTC. It yields the protein CASSYGQIYEQYF. The chain is built from TRBV3-1 (or the pseudogene TRBV3-2) and TRBJ2-7; a weak D match, TRBD1 (6 bases). Trimming took 5 bases from V and 3 from J, leaving 11 bases between them. Germline V gives CDR1 LGHDT, CDR2 YNNKEL (reference sequence). This CDR3 is 13 amino acids long.

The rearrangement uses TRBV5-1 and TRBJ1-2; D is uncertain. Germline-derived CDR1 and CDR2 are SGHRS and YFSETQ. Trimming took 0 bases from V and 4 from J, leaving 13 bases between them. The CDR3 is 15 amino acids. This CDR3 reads CASSLGTGVGYGYTF. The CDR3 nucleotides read TGCGCCAGCAGCTTGGGGACCGGGGTCGGCTATGGCTACACCTTC. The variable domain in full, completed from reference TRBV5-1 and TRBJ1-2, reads KAGVTQTPRYLIKTRGQQVTLSCSPISGHRSVSWYQQTPGQGLQFLFEYFSETQRNKGNFPGRFSGRQFSNSRSEMNVSTLELGDSALYLCASSLGTGVGYGYTFGSGTRLTVV.

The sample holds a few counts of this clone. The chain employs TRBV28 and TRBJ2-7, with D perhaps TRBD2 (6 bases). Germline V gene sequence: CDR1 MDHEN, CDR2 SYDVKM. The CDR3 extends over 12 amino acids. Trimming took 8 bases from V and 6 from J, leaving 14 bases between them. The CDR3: CASGVGSGEQYF. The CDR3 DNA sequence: TGTGCCAGCGGGGTCGGGAGCGGCGAGCAGTACTTC.

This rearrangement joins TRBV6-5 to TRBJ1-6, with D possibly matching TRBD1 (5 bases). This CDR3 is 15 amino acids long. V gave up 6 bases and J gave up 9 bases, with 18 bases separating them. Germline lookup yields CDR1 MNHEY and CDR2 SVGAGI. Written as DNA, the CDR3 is TGTGCCAGCAGGGGGGATGGGGGAGGGCGTTCACCCCTCCACTTT. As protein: CASRGDGGGRSPLHF.

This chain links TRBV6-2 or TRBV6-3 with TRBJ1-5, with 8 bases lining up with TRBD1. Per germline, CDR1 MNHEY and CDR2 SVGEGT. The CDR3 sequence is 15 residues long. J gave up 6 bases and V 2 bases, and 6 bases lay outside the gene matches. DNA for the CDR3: TGTGCCAGCAGTTACGGCAGGGGGCCAGCTCAGCCCCAGCATTTT. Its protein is CASSYGRGPAQPQHF.

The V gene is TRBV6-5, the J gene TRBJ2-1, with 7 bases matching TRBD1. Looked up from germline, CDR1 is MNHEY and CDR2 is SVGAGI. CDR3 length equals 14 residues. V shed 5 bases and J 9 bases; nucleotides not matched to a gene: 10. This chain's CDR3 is CASSPLEGAGEQFF. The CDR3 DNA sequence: TGTGCCAGCAGTCCCCTCGAGGGGGCGGGTGAGCAGTTCTTC.

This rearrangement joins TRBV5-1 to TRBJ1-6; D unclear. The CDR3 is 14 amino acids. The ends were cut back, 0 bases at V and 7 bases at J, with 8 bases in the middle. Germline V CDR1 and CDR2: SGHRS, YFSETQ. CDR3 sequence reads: CASSLGQKNSPLHF. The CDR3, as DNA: TGCGCCAGCAGCTTGGGACAAAAGAATTCACCCCTCCACTTT. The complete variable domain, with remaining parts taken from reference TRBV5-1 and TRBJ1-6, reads KAGVTQTPRYLIKTRGQQVTLSCSPISGHRSVSWYQQTPGQGLQFLFEYFSETQRNKGNFPGRFSGRQFSNSRSEMNVSTLELGDSALYLCASSLGQKNSPLHFGNGTRLTVT.